The rows below give T cell receptor beta chains drawn from one sample of a study of cytomegalovirus exposure and HLA in healthy donors. The assay was immunoSEQ multiplex PCR, and TCRdb's table has in-frame clones only and misses some. The table records fewer than 400,000 clones, 86% of them present only once. The sequenced sample consisted of PBMCs. The receptors stem from a woman younger than 30 in good health and CMV-seronegative. The CDR3 runs from the conserved cysteine through the conserved F or W. D genes are given only for firm matches. Only part of the rows carry a size: once, few, many, or a class if the clone is expanded.

d_call: TRBD1; clone_size: .; v_call: TRBV6-5; j_call: TRBJ1-5; cdr3_aa: CASRRQGNNQPQHF; cdr3_nt: TGTGCCAGCAGGCGACAGGGGAACAATCAGCCCCAGCATTTT
d_call: TRBD1; clone_size: .; v_call: TRBV5-6; j_call: TRBJ2-7; cdr3_aa: CASSSHLGTGSTEQYF; cdr3_nt: TGTGCCAGCAGCTCCCACCTCGGGACAGGCTCCACCGAGCAGTACTTC
d_call: .; clone_size: .; v_call: TRBV27; j_call: TRBJ2-7; cdr3_aa: CASSPLAGVGEQYF; cdr3_nt: TGTGCCAGCAGCCCCTTGGCAGGCGTTGGAGAGCAGTACTTC
d_call: .; clone_size: .; v_call: TRBV5-5; j_call: TRBJ1-5; cdr3_aa: CASSFAVSNQPQHF; cdr3_nt: TGTGCCAGCAGCTTCGCGGTGAGCAATCAGCCCCAGCATTTT
d_call: .; clone_size: .; v_call: TRBV7-6; j_call: TRBJ2-1; cdr3_aa: CASSSRAPPYNEQFF; cdr3_nt: TGTGCCAGCAGCTCGAGGGCCCCACCTTACAATGAGCAGTTCTTC
d_call: .; clone_size: .; v_call: TRBV2; j_call: TRBJ1-1; cdr3_aa: CASSVGRSTEAFF; cdr3_nt: TGTGCCAGCAGTGTGGGCAGAAGCACTGAAGCTTTCTTT
d_call: TRBD2; clone_size: few; v_call: TRBV7-6; j_call: TRBJ2-5; cdr3_aa: CASSSATSPVQETQYF; cdr3_nt: TGTGCCAGCAGTTCCGCGACTAGCCCCGTCCAAGAGACCCAGTACTTC
d_call: .; clone_size: .; v_call: TRBV4-3; j_call: TRBJ1-5; cdr3_aa: CASSQDGAPYQPQHF; cdr3_nt: TGCGCCAGCAGCCAAGATGGGGCCCCCTATCAGCCCCAGCATTTT
d_call: .; clone_size: .; v_call: TRBV5-1; j_call: TRBJ2-3; cdr3_aa: CASSQLRADTQYF; cdr3_nt: TGCGCCAGCAGCCAGCTCCGGGCAGATACGCAGTATTTT
d_call: .; clone_size: once; v_call: TRBV4-1; j_call: TRBJ2-1; cdr3_aa: CASSQDKRDSSYNEQFF; cdr3_nt: TGCGCCAGCAGCCAAGATAAGAGGGACTCCTCCTACAATGAGCAGTTCTTC
d_call: TRBD1; clone_size: .; v_call: TRBV2; j_call: TRBJ2-7; cdr3_aa: CASTGQSYEQYF; cdr3_nt: TGTGCCAGCACGGGACAGTCCTACGAGCAGTACTTC
d_call: .; clone_size: .; v_call: TRBV5-1; j_call: TRBJ1-5; cdr3_aa: CASSLEGVSNQPQHF; cdr3_nt: TGCGCCAGCAGCTTGGAGGGGGTTAGCAATCAGCCCCAGCATTTT
d_call: .; clone_size: .; v_call: TRBV19; j_call: TRBJ1-5; cdr3_aa: CASSVGVDGQPQHF; cdr3_nt: TGTGCCAGTAGCGTCGGGGTTGACGGTCAGCCCCAGCATTTT
d_call: .; clone_size: .; v_call: TRBV7-9; j_call: TRBJ1-1; cdr3_aa: CASSLPSNYTEAFF; cdr3_nt: TGTGCCAGCAGCCTGCCAAGTAACTACACTGAAGCTTTCTTT
d_call: .; clone_size: .; v_call: TRBV5-8; j_call: TRBJ2-3; cdr3_aa: CASSLFGATQYF; cdr3_nt: TGTGCCAGCAGCTTGTTTGGAGCCACGCAGTATTTT
d_call: .; clone_size: .; v_call: TRBV14; j_call: TRBJ2-1; cdr3_aa: CASSHSPYEQFF; cdr3_nt: TGTGCCAGCAGCCATAGTCCCTATGAGCAGTTCTTC
d_call: TRBD2; clone_size: .; v_call: TRBV9; j_call: TRBJ2-1; cdr3_aa: CASSGGGTSVLEQFF; cdr3_nt: TGTGCCAGCAGCGGTGGGGGGACTAGCGTGCTTGAGCAGTTCTTC
d_call: .; clone_size: .; v_call: TRBV4-3; j_call: TRBJ2-1; cdr3_aa: CASSQSWRREYNEQFF; cdr3_nt: TGCGCCAGCAGCCAATCTTGGCGGAGGGAGTACAATGAGCAGTTCTTC
d_call: .; clone_size: .; v_call: TRBV6-1; j_call: TRBJ2-1; cdr3_aa: CASSRQEIYNEQFF; cdr3_nt: TGTGCCAGCAGCCGACAGGAAATCTACAATGAGCAGTTCTTC
d_call: .; clone_size: once; v_call: TRBV11-2; j_call: TRBJ1-2; cdr3_aa: CASSRTGGDSAGGYTF; cdr3_nt: TGTGCCAGCAGCCGGACCGGGGGAGACAGTGCCGGCGGCTACACCTTC
d_call: TRBD2; clone_size: .; v_call: TRBV5-4; j_call: TRBJ2-3; cdr3_aa: CASSLRLAGEDTQYF; cdr3_nt: TGTGCCAGCAGCTTGCGACTAGCGGGAGAAGATACGCAGTATTTT
d_call: .; clone_size: .; v_call: TRBV7-9; j_call: TRBJ2-3; cdr3_aa: CASSSRWGVSDTQYF; cdr3_nt: TGTGCCAGCAGCTCACGCTGGGGGGTTTCAGATACGCAGTATTTT
d_call: TRBD2; clone_size: .; v_call: TRBV28; j_call: TRBJ2-7; cdr3_aa: CASASGSKRYEQYF; cdr3_nt: TGTGCCAGCGCTAGCGGGAGTAAAAGGTACGAGCAGTACTTC
d_call: .; clone_size: few; v_call: TRBV12-5; j_call: TRBJ1-2; cdr3_aa: CASGLGDGAGSIYGYTF; cdr3_nt: TGTGCTAGTGGTTTGGGGGATGGGGCAGGTAGTATTTATGGCTACACCTTC
d_call: TRBD2; clone_size: .; v_call: TRBV2; j_call: TRBJ2-5; cdr3_aa: CASSPGLAGGEETQYF; cdr3_nt: TGTGCCAGCAGCCCGGGACTAGCGGGGGGGGAAGAGACCCAGTACTTC
d_call: .; clone_size: .; v_call: TRBV27; j_call: TRBJ2-3; cdr3_aa: CASSFAAVRLIDTQYF; cdr3_nt: TGTGCCAGCAGTTTCGCCGCGGTTAGGTTAATAGATACGCAGTATTTT
d_call: TRBD2; clone_size: .; v_call: TRBV4-3; j_call: TRBJ2-5; cdr3_aa: CASSQNGLAGDIVWQETQYF; cdr3_nt: TGCGCCAGCAGCCAGAACGGACTAGCGGGAGACATCGTATGGCAAGAGACCCAGTACTTC
d_call: TRBD1; clone_size: .; v_call: TRBV7-9; j_call: TRBJ2-2; cdr3_aa: CASSGTANTGELFF; cdr3_nt: TGTGCCAGCAGTGGGACAGCGAACACCGGGGAGCTGTTTTTT
d_call: .; clone_size: .; v_call: TRBV2; j_call: TRBJ2-7; cdr3_aa: CASSLQDNSYEQYF; cdr3_nt: TGTGCCAGCAGTCTACAGGACAACTCCTACGAGCAGTACTTC
d_call: TRBD1; clone_size: once; v_call: TRBV27; j_call: TRBJ2-7; cdr3_aa: CASKRDRGVYEQYF; cdr3_nt: TGTGCCAGCAAGCGGGACAGGGGGGTCTACGAGCAGTACTTC
d_call: .; clone_size: .; v_call: TRBV6-1; j_call: TRBJ1-5; cdr3_aa: CASSGGNRVGNQPQHF; cdr3_nt: TGTGCCAGCAGTGGGGGAAACAGGGTGGGCAATCAGCCCCAGCATTTT
d_call: .; clone_size: few; v_call: TRBV10-3; j_call: TRBJ2-7; cdr3_aa: CAISAQGPEEQYF; cdr3_nt: TGTGCCATCAGTGCACAGGGCCCAGAAGAGCAGTACTTC
d_call: TRBD2; clone_size: once; v_call: TRBV7-3; j_call: TRBJ2-2; cdr3_aa: CASSYLAGVYTGELFF; cdr3_nt: TGTGCCAGCAGCTACCTAGCGGGAGTGTACACCGGGGAGCTGTTTTTT
d_call: .; clone_size: .; v_call: TRBV21-1; j_call: TRBJ1-4; cdr3_aa: CASSRRGGYEKLFF; cdr3_nt: TGTGCCAGCTCCCGCCGGGGGGGTTATGAAAAACTGTTTTTT
d_call: TRBD2; clone_size: .; v_call: TRBV11-2; j_call: TRBJ2-2; cdr3_aa: CASSLVWTSDNTGELFF; cdr3_nt: TGTGCCAGCAGCTTAGTGTGGACTAGCGATAACACCGGGGAGCTGTTTTTT
d_call: .; clone_size: .; v_call: TRBV4-1; j_call: TRBJ2-1; cdr3_aa: CASSQEGYGGLSDEQFF; cdr3_nt: TGCGCCAGCAGCCAAGAGGGTTATGGCGGGCTGTCGGATGAGCAGTTCTTC
d_call: TRBD1; clone_size: .; v_call: TRBV4-1; j_call: TRBJ2-2; cdr3_aa: CASSQVQGARNTGELFF; cdr3_nt: TGCGCCAGCAGCCAGGTACAGGGGGCGCGAAACACCGGGGAGCTGTTTTTT
d_call: .; clone_size: .; v_call: TRBV4-1; j_call: TRBJ2-5; cdr3_aa: CASSQGELPQETQYF; cdr3_nt: TGCGCCAGCAGCCAAGGAGAACTACCGCAAGAGACCCAGTACTTC
d_call: .; clone_size: .; v_call: TRBV7-9; j_call: TRBJ1-3; cdr3_aa: CAGLSGSSSGNTIYF; cdr3_nt: TGTGCCGGACTATCGGGATCATCCTCTGGAAACACCATATATTTT
d_call: .; clone_size: .; v_call: TRBV7-2; j_call: TRBJ1-2; cdr3_aa: CASSPPNANYGYTF; cdr3_nt: TGTGCCAGCAGCCCCCCCAATGCTAACTATGGCTACACCTTC
d_call: TRBD1; clone_size: once; v_call: TRBV4-3; j_call: TRBJ2-2; cdr3_aa: CASSQGLDRVNTGELFF; cdr3_nt: TGCGCCAGCAGCCAAGGGTTGGACAGGGTGAACACCGGGGAGCTGTTTTTT
d_call: TRBD1; clone_size: .; v_call: TRBV4-3; j_call: TRBJ2-5; cdr3_aa: CASSPGQGEETQYF; cdr3_nt: TGCGCCAGCAGCCCCGGACAGGGTGAGGAGACCCAGTACTTC
d_call: .; clone_size: .; v_call: TRBV7-8; j_call: TRBJ2-3; cdr3_aa: CASSFGAASTDTQYF; cdr3_nt: TGTGCCAGCAGCTTCGGAGCGGCTAGCACAGATACGCAGTATTTT
d_call: .; clone_size: .; v_call: TRBV18; j_call: TRBJ1-2; cdr3_aa: CASSLSDRTFSTF; cdr3_nt: TGTGCCAGCTCCCTTAGTGACAGGACTTTCTCCACCTTC
d_call: TRBD1; clone_size: .; v_call: TRBV28; j_call: TRBJ2-7; cdr3_aa: CASSAEQGANHEQYF; cdr3_nt: TGTGCCAGCAGTGCCGAACAGGGGGCGAACCACGAGCAGTACTTC
d_call: TRBD2; clone_size: once; v_call: TRBV7-2; j_call: TRBJ2-5; cdr3_aa: CASSLVSSGRETQYF; cdr3_nt: TGTGCCAGCAGCTTAGTTAGTAGCGGGAGAGAGACCCAGTACTTC